Given below is one TCR beta chain in context. This specimen belongs to a study of pediatric ulcerative colitis. V dropped 3 bases and J dropped 0 bases, with 17 bases sitting between them. CDR3 length: 17 residues. CDR1 and CDR2 (germline): SNHLY, FYNNEI. Data came from immunoSEQ multiplex PCR; TCRdb stores just in-frame clones and leaves some out. The data show fewer than 15,000 clones, with around 90% seen just once and over 0.75% held by the top ten. The sequence derives from a boy younger than 18 with moderate ulcerative colitis. The chain couples TRBV2 to TRBJ1-1; possible D gene TRBD1, 6 bases. The sample comprised blood. CDR3 DNA: TGTGCCAGCAGTGAGGTCGGGCGGGGGCGAGTGAACACTGAAGCTTTCTTT. It encodes CASSEVGRGRVNTEAFF. The full variable domain, rest sourced from reference TRBV2 and TRBJ1-1, is EPEVTQTPSHQVTQMGQEVILRCVPISNHLYFYWYRQILGQKVEFLVSFYNNEISEKSEIFDDQFSVERPDGSNFTLKIRSTKLEDSAMYFCASSEVGRGRVNTEAFFGQGTRLTVV.